This T cell receptor beta chain originates from a study of cytomegalovirus exposure and HLA in healthy donors. Turning to the study itself: In an earlier analysis, around 100 million unique TCR beta sequences were found from 150 million to 200 million T cells.

In the case of this clone: One end of the junction varies from germline; a read error may be responsible.

Donors counted as nominally healthy when sampled, yet unrecorded immune exposures were likely. The germline gives CDR1 MNHNS, CDR2 SASEGT. This CDR3 has 16 amino acids. In the PCR, 60 Vbeta and 13 Jbeta primers were used. Method: immunoSEQ multiplex PCR; TCRdb's copy keeps in-frame clones and lacks some. The sample consists of some 120,000 clones, 65% to 85% of them appearing once. The sequenced material came from PBMCs. This receptor was obtained from a woman in her thirties or forties in good health and CMV-seropositive. This chain joins TRBV6-1 and TRBJ1-2; 7 bases agree with TRBD1. CDR3 nucleotide sequence: TGTGCCAGCAGTGAGCGCTTAGGGACAGCCTCAAGAGGCTACGCCTTC. Protein product: CASSERLGTASRGYAF.